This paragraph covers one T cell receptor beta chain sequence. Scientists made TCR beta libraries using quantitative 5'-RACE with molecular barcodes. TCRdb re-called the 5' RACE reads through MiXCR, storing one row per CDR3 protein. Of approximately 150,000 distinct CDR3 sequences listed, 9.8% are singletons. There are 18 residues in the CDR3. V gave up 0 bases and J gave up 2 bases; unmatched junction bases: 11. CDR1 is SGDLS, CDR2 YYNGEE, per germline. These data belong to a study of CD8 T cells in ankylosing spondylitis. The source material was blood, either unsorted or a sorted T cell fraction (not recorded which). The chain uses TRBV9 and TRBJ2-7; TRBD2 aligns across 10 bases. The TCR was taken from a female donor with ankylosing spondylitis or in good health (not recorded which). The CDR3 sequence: CASSVATGELAGTYEQYF. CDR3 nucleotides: TGTGCCAGCAGCGTAGCTACAGGAGAACTAGCGGGAACCTACGAGCAGTACTTC.